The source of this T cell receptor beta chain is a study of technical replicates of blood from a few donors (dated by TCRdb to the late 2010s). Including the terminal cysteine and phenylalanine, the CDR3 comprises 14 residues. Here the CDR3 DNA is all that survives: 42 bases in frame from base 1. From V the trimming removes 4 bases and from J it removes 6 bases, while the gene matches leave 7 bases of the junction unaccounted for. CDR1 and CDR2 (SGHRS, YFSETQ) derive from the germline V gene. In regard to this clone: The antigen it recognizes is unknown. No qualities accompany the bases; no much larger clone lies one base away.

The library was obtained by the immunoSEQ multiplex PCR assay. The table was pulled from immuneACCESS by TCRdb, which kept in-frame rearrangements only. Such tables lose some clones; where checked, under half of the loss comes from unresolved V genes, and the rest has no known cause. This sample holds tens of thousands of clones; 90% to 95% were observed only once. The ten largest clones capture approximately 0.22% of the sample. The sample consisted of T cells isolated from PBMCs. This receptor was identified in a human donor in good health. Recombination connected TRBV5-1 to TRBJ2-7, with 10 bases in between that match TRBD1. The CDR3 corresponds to CASSPGTGVREQYF. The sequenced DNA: TGCGCCAGCAGCCCCGGGACAGGGGTGCGCGAGCAGTACTTC.